This T cell receptor beta chain was sequenced for a study of blood T cell repertoires in COVID-19. At the level of the study: There were acute and convalescent COVID-19 samples, and they came from the United States, Italy and Spain. T cells, B-cell-depleted T cells, or PBMCs provided the cDNA or gDNA that served as material.

Cohorts were assigned according to the clinical history that participants reported. As processed by the authors: Reference gene primer amplification in the assay estimated nucleated cell counts. Profiling relied on immunoSEQ multiplex PCR, and the TCRdb table lists in-frame clones only, not all of them. That table is the source of V, J and clone size, and D and trimming were worked out from the DNA. The sample has some 230,000 clones; around 85% are singletons. V lost 2 bases and J 4 bases, leaving 6 bases between the germline ends. CDR1 and CDR2 (germline): SGHRS, YFSETQ. The CDR3 is made up of 12 amino acids.

Sequenced material: PBMCs or T cells enriched from blood (not recorded which). The rearrangement uses TRBV5-1 and TRBJ1-2; maybe TRBD1 (6 bases). The receptor was derived from a woman in her thirties or forties with acute COVID-19. CDR3 sequence (DNA): TGCGCCAGCAGCTTACAGGGCTATGGCTACACCTTC. Residues: CASSLQGYGYTF. Full variable domain (missing parts from reference TRBV5-1 and TRBJ1-2): KAGVTQTPRYLIKTRGQQVTLSCSPISGHRSVSWYQQTPGQGLQFLFEYFSETQRNKGNFPGRFSGRQFSNSRSEMNVSTLELGDSALYLCASSLQGYGYTFGSGTRLTVV.